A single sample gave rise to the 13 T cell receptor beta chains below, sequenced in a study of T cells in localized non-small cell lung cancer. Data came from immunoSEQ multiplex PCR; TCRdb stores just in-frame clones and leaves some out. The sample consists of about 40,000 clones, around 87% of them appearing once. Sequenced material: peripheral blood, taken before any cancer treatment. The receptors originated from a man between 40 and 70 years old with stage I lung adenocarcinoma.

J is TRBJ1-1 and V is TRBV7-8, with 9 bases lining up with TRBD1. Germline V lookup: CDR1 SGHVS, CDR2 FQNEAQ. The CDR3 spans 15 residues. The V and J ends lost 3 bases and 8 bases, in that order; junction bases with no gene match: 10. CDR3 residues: CASSFRTGVRSEAFF. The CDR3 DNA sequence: TGTGCCAGCAGCTTCCGGACAGGGGTTAGGTCCGAAGCTTTCTTT. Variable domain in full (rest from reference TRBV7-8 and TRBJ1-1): GAGVSQSPRYKVAKRGQDVALRCDPISGHVSLFWYQQALGQGPEFLTYFQNEAQLDKSGLPSDRFFAERPEGSVSTLKIQRTQQEDSAVYLCASSFRTGVRSEAFFGQGTRLTVV.

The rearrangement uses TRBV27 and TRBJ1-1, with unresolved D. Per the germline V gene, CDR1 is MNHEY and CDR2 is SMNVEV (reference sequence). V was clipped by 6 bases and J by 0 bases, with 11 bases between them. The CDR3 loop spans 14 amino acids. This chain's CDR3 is CASRIEPMNTEAFF. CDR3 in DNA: TGTGCCAGCAGGATTGAACCCATGAACACTGAAGCTTTCTTT.

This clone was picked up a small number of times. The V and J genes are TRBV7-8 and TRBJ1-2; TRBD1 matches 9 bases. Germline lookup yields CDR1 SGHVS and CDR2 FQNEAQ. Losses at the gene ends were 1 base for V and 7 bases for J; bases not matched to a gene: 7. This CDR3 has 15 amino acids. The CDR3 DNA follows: TGTGCCAGCAGCTTAGTATGGGACAGGGATTCTGGCTACACCTTC. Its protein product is CASSLVWDRDSGYTF.

CDR3 sequence (DNA): TGTGCCAGCAAGACCCGGGACAGGGACGGCTACACCTTC. Translated: CASKTRDRDGYTF. The chain has TRBV19 and TRBJ1-2, with 9 nucleotides matching TRBD1. Trimming at V came to 9 bases and at J to 8 bases, leaving 10 bases not matched to a gene. The CDR3 spans 13 residues. Germline values: CDR1 LNHDA, CDR2 SQIVND (reference sequence).

The CDR3 DNA sequence: TGCGCCAGCAGCCAAGATGGGTTAGAGCCCCAGCATTTT. This gives the protein CASSQDGLEPQHF. The rearrangement uses TRBV4-1 and TRBJ1-5; no clear D. Trimming removed 0 bases at V and 8 bases at J, with 8 bases between. CDR3 length: 13 residues. CDR1 and CDR2 from the germline V gene are MGHRA and YSYEKL.

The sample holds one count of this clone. CDR3 in DNA: TGTGCCAGCAGGGGTCGACAGGGTGGAGGCGAAAAACTGTTTTTT. Translated: CASRGRQGGGEKLFF. The chain employs TRBV7-2 and TRBJ1-4, with 7 bases matching TRBD1. Per germline, CDR1 SGHTA and CDR2 FQGNSA. This CDR3 is built from 15 residues. V shed 6 bases and J 8 bases; nucleotides not matched to a gene: 12.

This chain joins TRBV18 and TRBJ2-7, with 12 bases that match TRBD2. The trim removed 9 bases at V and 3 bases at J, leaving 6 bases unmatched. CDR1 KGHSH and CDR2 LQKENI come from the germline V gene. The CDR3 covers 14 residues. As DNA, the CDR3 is TGTGCCAGTTCAATGACTAGCGGGAGCTACGAGCAGTACTTC. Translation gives CASSMTSGSYEQYF. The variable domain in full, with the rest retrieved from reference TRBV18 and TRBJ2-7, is NAGVMQNPRHLVRRRGQEARLRCSPMKGHSHVYWYRQLPEEGLKFMVYLQKENIIDESGMPKERFSAEFPKEGPSILRIQQVVRGDSAAYFCASSMTSGSYEQYFGPGTRLTVT.

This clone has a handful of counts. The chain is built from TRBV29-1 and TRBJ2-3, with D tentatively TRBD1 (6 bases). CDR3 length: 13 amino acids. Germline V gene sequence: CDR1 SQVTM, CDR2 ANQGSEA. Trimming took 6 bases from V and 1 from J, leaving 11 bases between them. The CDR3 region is CSVQGVGTDTQYF. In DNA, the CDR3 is TGCAGCGTACAGGGTGTGGGCACAGATACGCAGTATTTT.

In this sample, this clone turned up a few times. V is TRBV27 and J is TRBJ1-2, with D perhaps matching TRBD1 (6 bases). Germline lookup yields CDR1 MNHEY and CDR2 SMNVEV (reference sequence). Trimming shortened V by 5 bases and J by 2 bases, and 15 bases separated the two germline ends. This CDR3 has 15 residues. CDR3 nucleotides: TGTGCCAGCAGTCCCGTTGGACAGCTCAACTATGGCTACACCTTC. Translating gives CASSPVGQLNYGYTF.

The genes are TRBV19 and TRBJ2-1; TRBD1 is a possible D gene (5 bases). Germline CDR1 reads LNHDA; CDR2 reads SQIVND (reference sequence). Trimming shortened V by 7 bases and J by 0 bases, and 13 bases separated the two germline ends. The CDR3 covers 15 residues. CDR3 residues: CASNRQFSSYNEQFF. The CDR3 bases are TGTGCCAGTAACCGACAGTTTAGCTCCTACAATGAGCAGTTCTTC.

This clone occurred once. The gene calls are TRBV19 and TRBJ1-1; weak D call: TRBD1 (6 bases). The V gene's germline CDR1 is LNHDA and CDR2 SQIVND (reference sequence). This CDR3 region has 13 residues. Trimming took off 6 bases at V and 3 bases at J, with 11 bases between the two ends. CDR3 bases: TGTGCCAGTAGCCTTTACAGGGACACTGAAGCTTTCTTT. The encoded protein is CASSLYRDTEAFF.

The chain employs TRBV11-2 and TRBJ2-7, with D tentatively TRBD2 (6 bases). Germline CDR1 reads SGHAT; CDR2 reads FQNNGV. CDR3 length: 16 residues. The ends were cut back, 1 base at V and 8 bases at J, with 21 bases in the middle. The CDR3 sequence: CASSLVVWGEKIKQYF. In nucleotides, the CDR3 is TGTGCCAGCAGCTTAGTAGTCTGGGGGGAGAAGATCAAGCAGTACTTC. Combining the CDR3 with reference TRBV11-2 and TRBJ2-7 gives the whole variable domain EAGVAQSPRYKIIEKRQSVAFWCNPISGHATLYWYQQILGQGPKLLIQFQNNGVVDDSQLPKDRFSAERLKGVDSTLKIQPAKLEDSAVYLCASSLVVWGEKIKQYFGPGTRLTVT.

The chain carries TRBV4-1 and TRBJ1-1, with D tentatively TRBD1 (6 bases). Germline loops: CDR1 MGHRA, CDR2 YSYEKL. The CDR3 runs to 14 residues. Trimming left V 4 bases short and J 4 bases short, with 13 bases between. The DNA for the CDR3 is TGCGCCAGCAGCCTTACGGTAGGGGGCACTGAAGCTTTCTTT. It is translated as CASSLTVGGTEAFF.